These 10 T cell receptor beta chains originate from one sample sequenced in a study of shared T cell receptors in the human thymus. Data came from immunoSEQ multiplex PCR; TCRdb stores just in-frame clones and leaves some out. Of more than 550,000 clones listed, approximately 83% are singletons. These data were likewise used in another study, on human thymus T cells.

Sequencing was done on a sample of thymocytes. These receptors came from a girl less than two years old with a congenital heart defect.

The chain carries TRBV6-5 and TRBJ1-1, with D unclear. Per germline, CDR1 MNHEY and CDR2 SVGAGI. The CDR3 covers 16 residues. V was trimmed by 1 base and J by 1 base, leaving 13 bases between them. In DNA, the CDR3 is TGTGCCAGCAGTTACTTGGCGGAACCTTCGAACACTGAAGCTTTCTTT. This translates into CASSYLAEPSNTEAFF.

The CDR3 nucleotides are TGCGCCAGCAGCTTAGCCGGGGTCCCCTCTGGAAACACCATATATTTT. Protein product: CASSLAGVPSGNTIYF. This chain uses TRBV5-1 with TRBJ1-3, with D unclear. The CDR3 consists of 16 residues. Trimming stripped 2 bases from V and 0 bases from J, with 12 bases between. Germline CDR1 SGHRS, CDR2 YFSETQ.

The CDR3 spells CASSLGGGSTDTQYF. DNA for the CDR3: TGTGCCAGCAGCTTGGGAGGGGGCAGCACAGATACGCAGTATTTT. The chain has TRBV5-6 and TRBJ2-3, with 7 positions matching TRBD1. V shed 0 bases and J 0 bases; nucleotides not matched to a gene: 1. There are 15 residues in the CDR3. CDR1 SGHDT and CDR2 YYEEEE come from the germline V gene.

This clone has only one observation. One end of the junction is discordant with germline, which a read error may explain. The genes are TRBV2 and TRBJ1-5, with 9 bases identical to TRBD1. Germline CDR1 reads SNHLY; CDR2 reads FYNNEI. The CDR3 is 20 residues long. The CDR3 protein is CASSRGPRDREVISNQSQHF. The CDR3 coding sequence is TGTGCCAGCAGCCGGGGGCCGCGGGACAGGGAAGTGATCAGCAATCAGTCCCAGCATTTT.

This chain connects TRBV10-1 to TRBJ2-7; D is uncertain. This CDR3 spans 11 amino acids. CDR1 is WNHNN and CDR2 is SYGVQD in the germline V gene (reference sequence). Trimming stripped 3 bases from V and 3 bases from J, with 3 bases between. CDR3 protein: CASSDSYEQYF. The CDR3 DNA sequence: TGCGCCAGCAGTGACAGCTACGAGCAGTACTTC.

In its sample, this clone was seen once. This chain connects TRBV14 to TRBJ2-3, with no clear D. Germline V gene data show CDR1 as SGHDN and CDR2 as FVKESK. Deletions cut 1 base from V and 1 base from J, with 18 bases between. The CDR3 length is 18 residues. CDR3 region: CASSQALGAGYGTDTQYF. CDR3 bases: TGTGCCAGCAGCCAAGCCCTCGGTGCCGGTTATGGCACAGATACGCAGTATTTT.

The genes are TRBV6-6 and TRBJ1-1; D remains ambiguous. V was pared by 5 bases and J by 6 bases, with 10 bases between. This CDR3 is built from 12 residues. Per the germline V gene, CDR1 is MNHNY and CDR2 is SVGAGI (reference sequence). The CDR3 reads CASSPLVAEAFF. As DNA, the CDR3 is TGTGCCAGCAGTCCTTTAGTCGCTGAAGCTTTCTTT.

The chain recombines TRBV2 with TRBJ2-1; TRBD2 matches 7 bases. V lost 6 bases and J lost 1; bases outside the gene matches: 3. In germline, CDR1 is SNHLY, CDR2 FYNNEI. The CDR3 sequence is 14 residues long. The CDR3 sequence is CASRRGYSYNEQFF. The CDR3 DNA reads as TGTGCCAGCAGGCGGGGGTATTCCTACAATGAGCAGTTCTTC. The full variable domain, rest sourced from reference TRBV2 and TRBJ2-1, is EPEVTQTPSHQVTQMGQEVILRCVPISNHLYFYWYRQILGQKVEFLVSFYNNEISEKSEIFDDQFSVERPDGSNFTLKIRSTKLEDSAMYFCASRRGYSYNEQFFGPGTRLTVL.

The V call is TRBV4-1, the J call TRBJ1-6; D unresolved. CDR1 and CDR2 from the germline V gene are MGHRA and YSYEKL. V lost 5 bases and J 8 bases, leaving 13 bases between the germline ends. This CDR3 region has 14 residues. The CDR3 protein is CASSWAQVHSPLHF. The CDR3, as DNA: TGCGCCAGCAGCTGGGCGCAGGTCCATTCACCCCTCCACTTT.

The J gene is TRBJ2-7, the V gene TRBV4-1, with D perhaps TRBD1 (6 bases). The length of the CDR3 is 15 residues. V lost 2 bases, J lost 5 bases, and 16 bases lay in between. Germline CDR1 and CDR2: MGHRA and YSYEKL. Here the CDR3 DNA reads TGCGCCAGCAGCCAAAATCAGGGGACCCCCCACGAGCAGTACTTC. It codes for CASSQNQGTPHEQYF.